This T cell receptor (beta chain) was identified in a study of T cells after yellow fever vaccination. Study background: Preparation of fractions with low cell numbers was performed using SMART-Seq v4 Ultra Low Input. Regarding the study as a whole: Weaker overall was a secondary response that nonetheless peaked faster, on day 5 versus 15. Subsequent to the booster, the majority of primary-vaccination clones reappeared (around 97% CD4, 88% CD8).

TCRdb processed the 5' RACE reads anew with MiXCR; each CDR3 protein has one entry. There are about 320,000 distinct CDR3 sequences in the sample; roughly a tenth occur only once, and about 3% lies in the top ten. Remarks on this clonotype: The antigen remains undetermined.

The V and J ends lost 6 bases and 2 bases respectively, with 11 bases between them. The CDR3 length is 15 residues. The V gene is TRBV12-3 or TRBV12-4, the J gene TRBJ2-6, with D tentatively TRBD1 (6 bases). The sequence was obtained from a man younger than 35 who received the YFV17D yellow fever vaccine. Here the sequenced sample was CD4+ T cells sorted from PBMCs, taken 45 days after the yellow fever booster vaccination. CDR3 amino acids: CASSTTGTGANVLTF. The CDR3 DNA follows: TGTGCCAGCAGCACTACAGGGACTGGGGCCAACGTCCTGACTTTC.